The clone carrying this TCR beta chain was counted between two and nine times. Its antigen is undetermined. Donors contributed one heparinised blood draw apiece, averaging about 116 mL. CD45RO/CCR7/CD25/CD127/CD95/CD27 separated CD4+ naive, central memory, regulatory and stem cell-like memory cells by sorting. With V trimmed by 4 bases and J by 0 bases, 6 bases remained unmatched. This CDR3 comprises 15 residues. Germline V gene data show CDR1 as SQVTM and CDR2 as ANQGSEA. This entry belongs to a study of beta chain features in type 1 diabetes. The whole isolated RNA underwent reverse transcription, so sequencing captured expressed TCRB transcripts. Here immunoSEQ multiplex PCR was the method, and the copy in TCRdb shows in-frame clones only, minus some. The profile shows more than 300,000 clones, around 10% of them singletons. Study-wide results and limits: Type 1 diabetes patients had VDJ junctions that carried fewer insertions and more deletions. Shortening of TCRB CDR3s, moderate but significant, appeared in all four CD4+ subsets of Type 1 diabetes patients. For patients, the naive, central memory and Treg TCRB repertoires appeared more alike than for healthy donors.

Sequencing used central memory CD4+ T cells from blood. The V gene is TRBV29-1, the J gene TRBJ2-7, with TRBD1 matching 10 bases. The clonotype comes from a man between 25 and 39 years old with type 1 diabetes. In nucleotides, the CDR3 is TGCAGCGTTGCCCCGGGACAGGGGATCTCCTACGAGCAGTACTTC. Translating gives CSVAPGQGISYEQYF.